One and the same sample provided the 6 T cell receptor beta chains below, sequenced in a study of blood T cell repertoires in COVID-19. Only in-frame clones appear in the TCRdb table, and some are missing; sequencing was by immunoSEQ multiplex PCR. The table includes roughly 120,000 clones, roughly nine tenths detected once. The sequenced sample was peripheral blood. These TCRs come from a man aged 45-60 years with active COVID-19.

The J gene is TRBJ1-6, the V gene TRBV4-1; D unresolved. Germline V lookup: CDR1 MGHRA, CDR2 YSYEKL. The CDR3 is made up of 18 amino acids. V was pared by 0 bases and J by 0 bases, with 12 bases between. The CDR3 nucleotides are TGCGCCAGCAGCCAAGATTCGTTCGAGATCTCCTATAATTCACCCCTCCACTTT. Translating it yields CASSQDSFEISYNSPLHF.

V and J are TRBV19 and TRBJ2-2; TRBD2 agrees at 9 bases. The CDR3 loop spans 16 amino acids. Germline assignment: CDR1 LNHDA and CDR2 SQIVND (reference sequence). Germline trimming cut 4 bases from V and 6 bases from J; bases unmatched to any gene: 9. The CDR3 reads CASSTDPRGGPGELFF. The CDR3 DNA is TGTGCCAGTAGTACCGACCCGCGGGGGGGCCCCGGGGAGCTGTTTTTT.

The V gene is TRBV20-1, the J gene TRBJ1-2; D possibly corresponds to TRBD1 (6 bases). The CDR3 has 15 residues. Germline V lookup: CDR1 DFQATT, CDR2 SNEGSKA (reference sequence). V was pared by 3 bases and J by 3 bases, with 17 bases between. The CDR3 loop reads CSASRGGGADYGYTF. The CDR3 nucleotides read TGCAGTGCTAGTAGGGGCGGGGGCGCGGACTATGGCTACACCTTC.

The chain uses TRBV10-1 and TRBJ2-5, with a weak D call TRBD2 (5 bases). Trimming cost V 0 bases and J 5 bases, with 10 bases left between them. Germline CDR1 is WNHNN and CDR2 is SYGVQD (reference sequence). The CDR3 is made up of 14 amino acids. CDR3 amino acids: CASSESSGMETQYF. The CDR3 DNA follows: TGCGCCAGCAGTGAGTCTTCGGGGATGGAGACCCAGTACTTC.

V usage is TRBV10-1 and J usage is TRBJ2-3, with D possibly TRBD2 on 6 matching bases. CDR3 length: 13 residues. The germline gives CDR1 WNHNN, CDR2 SYGVQD (reference sequence). Trimming cost V 8 bases and J 5 bases, with 14 bases left between them. CDR3 residues: CASGRWGEDTQYF. CDR3 nucleotides: TGCGCCAGCGGGCGCTGGGGGGAAGATACGCAGTATTTT.

This rearrangement joins TRBV4-1 to TRBJ2-7; 9 nucleotides agree with TRBD2. J was trimmed by 1 base and V by 3 bases; bases with no gene match: 4. Germline-derived CDR1 and CDR2 are MGHRA and YSYEKL. This CDR3 spans 15 amino acids. CDR3 sequence: CASSHTTSGSYEQYF. CDR3 sequence (DNA): TGCGCCAGCAGCCATACGACTAGCGGTTCCTACGAGCAGTACTTC.